A selection of T cell receptor beta chains follows, all from one sample in a study of response to subunit inactivated influenza vaccine. TCRdb redid the calling of the RT-PCR reads with MiXCR, one entry per CDR3 protein. Of about 570,000 distinct CDR3 sequences in the sample, around 11% were seen once. This sample was also put to use in a study of T cells expressing NK-cell markers.

This material consisted of PBMCs from blood, taken on the day of vaccination. The source of these receptors is a man aged 45-60 years who received an inactivated influenza vaccine. Both conserved end residues are part of each CDR3. The D gene is left open where the match is weak. Rows give clone size only sometimes, using once, few, many, or a class for an expanded clone.

j_gene,d_gene,v_gene,abundance,CDR3nt,CDR3aa
TRBJ2-7,TRBD1,TRBV28,-,TGTGCCAGCAGTTTATCCACAGGGGGCAGGCTGGCCTACGAGCAGTACTTC,CASSLSTGGRLAYEQYF
TRBJ1-2,-,TRBV12-3/TRBV12-4,few,TGTGCCAGCAGTCCAAACGGGGACCTCGGTGGCTACACCTTC,CASSPNGDLGGYTF
TRBJ1-4,-,TRBV11-2,few,TGTGCCAGCAGCGCGGGGGGAAGCGTCGATGAAAAACTGTTTTTT,CASSAGGSVDEKLFF
TRBJ2-1,-,TRBV12-3/TRBV12-4,-,TGTGCCAGCAGCCCTAATAGACTAGTCATCCCCCCTGAGCAGTTCTTC,CASSPNRLVIPPEQFF
TRBJ2-3,-,TRBV28,many,TGTGCCAGCAGCCACCGTCCTACAGATACGCAGTATTTT,CASSHRPTDTQYF
TRBJ2-7,-,TRBV6-2/TRBV6-3,few,TGTGCCAGCAGTAACCCGGGATGGAGGATTGTGAACTCCTACGAGCAGTACTTC,CASSNPGWRIVNSYEQYF
TRBJ1-2,TRBD1,TRBV7-9,many,TGTGCCAGCAGCTCGGGACAGGGGCTTTATGGCTACACCTTC,CASSSGQGLYGYTF
TRBJ1-5,-,TRBV4-3,few,TGCGCCAGCAGCCAAGAGAGAGGGGCGCCCCAGCATTTT,CASSQERGAPQHF
TRBJ2-7,-,TRBV29-1,-,TGCAGCGCCCTAAGGTCGGGAACCTACGAGCAGTACTTC,CSALRSGTYEQYF
TRBJ1-5,-,TRBV6-2/TRBV6-3,-,TGTGCCAGCAGCCCCTGGGGTAGCAATCAGCCCCAGCATTTT,CASSPWGSNQPQHF
TRBJ2-1,-,TRBV20-1,-,TGCAGTGCTAGCTTTATAAAACAGTACACACCATACAATGAGCAGTTCTTC,CSASFIKQYTPYNEQFF
TRBJ1-5,-,TRBV20-1,-,TGCAGTGCCGGACGCGGGGCTAGCAATCAGCCCCAGCATTTT,CSAGRGASNQPQHF
TRBJ1-3,-,TRBV6-5,-,TGTGCCAGCAGTTACTTTAGAGGGCCTGGAAACACCATATATTTT,CASSYFRGPGNTIYF
TRBJ2-2,-,TRBV5-1,many,TGCGCCAGCAGCGTCGACAGTGCCGGGGAGCTGTTTTTT,CASSVDSAGELFF
TRBJ2-7,TRBD2,TRBV20-1,few,TGCAGTGCTTTATCACTAGCGGGAAGGGGTAGCGAGCAGTACTTC,CSALSLAGRGSEQYF
TRBJ2-5,-,TRBV20-1,-,TGCAGTGCTAGCTTGGGGAAGACCCAGTACTTC,CSASLGKTQYF
TRBJ1-5,-,TRBV12-3/TRBV12-4,many,TGTGCCAGCAGTTTAGCGCTTGGGGGCGGTCAGCCCCAGCATTTT,CASSLALGGGQPQHF
TRBJ2-1,TRBD2,TRBV6-1,-,TGTGCCAGCAGACTGACTAGCGGGAGTAGGGATGAGCAGTTCTTC,CASRLTSGSRDEQFF
TRBJ2-7,TRBD1,TRBV6-2/TRBV6-3,-,TGTGCCAGCGGCGCCCGGGACAGGATCCTATCTTGGAGCTCCTACGAGCAGTACTTC,CASGARDRILSWSSYEQYF
TRBJ2-5,TRBD1,TRBV7-9,few,TGTGCCAGCAGCGACAGGGTGGAGACCCAGTACTTC,CASSDRVETQYF
TRBJ2-5,TRBD2,TRBV29-1,many,TGCAGCGTAGGACTAGCGGGGCTCGGAGAGACCCAGTACTTC,CSVGLAGLGETQYF
TRBJ2-6,-,TRBV15,-,TGTGCCACCAGCAGAGGGACAGTTGCTGGGGCCAACGTCCTGACTTTC,CATSRGTVAGANVLTF
TRBJ1-3,-,TRBV7-2,few,TGTGCCAGCAGCTTAGTAGGTCCAGGGTCTGGAAACACCATATATTTT,CASSLVGPGSGNTIYF
TRBJ2-7,-,TRBV11-2,-,TGTGCCAGCAGCTTAACAGGGATCCACGAGCAGTACTTC,CASSLTGIHEQYF
TRBJ2-1,TRBD2,TRBV4-3,-,TGCGCCAGCAGCCGGAGGACGGCTTCCGGGACTAGCGGGAGTGGGGTGCAGTTCTTC,CASSRRTASGTSGSGVQFF
TRBJ2-5,TRBD2,TRBV20-1,-,TGCAGTGCTAGAGTTGGGTTGGGCGGGAGGGCAAGGGAGGCCCAGTACTTC,CSARVGLGGRAREAQYF
TRBJ1-1,-,TRBV5-1,-,TGCGCCAGCAGCTTGGATCGGGGGCTGAATGAAGCTTTCTTT,CASSLDRGLNEAFF
TRBJ2-5,TRBD1,TRBV6-5,-,TGTGCCAGCAGTTACAGGGGGCCCGTGGGGCAAGAGACCCAGTACTTC,CASSYRGPVGQETQYF
TRBJ2-1,TRBD2,TRBV20-1,-,TGCAGTGAGGGCGGGAGGGCCAATGAGCAGTTCTTC,CSEGGRANEQFF
TRBJ2-3,TRBD2,TRBV7-2,-,TGTGCCAGCAGCTTACGAAGCGGGAGGTGGAGTGCAGATACGCAGTATTTT,CASSLRSGRWSADTQYF
TRBJ2-7,-,TRBV7-8,few,TGTGCCAGCAGCCTCGGGGGAGGTCGGTCGATAGGGCAGTACTTC,CASSLGGGRSIGQYF
TRBJ2-1,-,TRBV12-3/TRBV12-4,few,TGTGCCAGCAGTTTTGGGGGTAGCGATGAGCAGTTCTTC,CASSFGGSDEQFF
TRBJ2-1,-,TRBV29-1,few,TGCAGCGTTGAAGCCGCAGGGAATCCCTACAATGAGCAGTTCTTC,CSVEAAGNPYNEQFF
TRBJ2-5,-,TRBV7-9,-,TGTGCCAGCAGCTTAGGCGAACAGAGATTACAAGAGACCCAGTACTTC,CASSLGEQRLQETQYF
TRBJ2-3,-,TRBV20-1,-,TGCAGTGCTAGCGGGGGCCCTCGAACGCAGTATTTT,CSASGGPRTQYF
TRBJ1-4,-,TRBV10-3,-,TGTGCCATCCGTACAGGATCAAGTGGGAAACTGTTTTTT,CAIRTGSSGKLFF
TRBJ2-3,TRBD2,TRBV11-2,-,TGTGCCAGCAGCAAGGGACTACGACTTGTAAGCACAGATACGCAGTATTTT,CASSKGLRLVSTDTQYF
TRBJ2-5,TRBD2,TRBV7-2,many,TGTGCCAGCAGCTTAGTAACTAGCGGGAAAGAGACCCAGTACTTC,CASSLVTSGKETQYF
TRBJ2-1,TRBD2,TRBV20-1,few,TGCAGTGCTAGACGCGGCGGGAGTAGCAATGAGCAGTTCTTC,CSARRGGSSNEQFF
TRBJ2-7,TRBD1,TRBV6-1,-,TGTGCCAGCACCCGGGGACAGGGACTCTACGAGCAGTACTTC,CASTRGQGLYEQYF
TRBJ2-7,-,TRBV7-2,-,TGTGCCAGCAGCCGATCAGGCGGGCTGTACGAGCAGTACTTC,CASSRSGGLYEQYF
TRBJ2-2,-,TRBV7-9,-,TGTGCCAGCAGCCCCTCAAGCGGGGAGCTGTTTTTT,CASSPSSGELFF
TRBJ2-3,-,TRBV4-2,few,TGTGCCAGCAGCCAAGATAGGGCTCCCACGGATACGCAGTATTTT,CASSQDRAPTDTQYF
TRBJ1-1,-,TRBV7-6,-,TGTGCCAGCAGCTTAACAGACGTGAACACTGAAGCTTTCTTT,CASSLTDVNTEAFF
TRBJ2-5,TRBD2,TRBV12-3/TRBV12-4,-,TGTGCCAGCAGTTCTAGCGGGAGGGGAGGAGAGACCCAGTACTTC,CASSSSGRGGETQYF
TRBJ2-7,-,TRBV28,few,TGTGCCAGCACCCTCGGGGGGCCCACCTACGAGCAGTACTTC,CASTLGGPTYEQYF